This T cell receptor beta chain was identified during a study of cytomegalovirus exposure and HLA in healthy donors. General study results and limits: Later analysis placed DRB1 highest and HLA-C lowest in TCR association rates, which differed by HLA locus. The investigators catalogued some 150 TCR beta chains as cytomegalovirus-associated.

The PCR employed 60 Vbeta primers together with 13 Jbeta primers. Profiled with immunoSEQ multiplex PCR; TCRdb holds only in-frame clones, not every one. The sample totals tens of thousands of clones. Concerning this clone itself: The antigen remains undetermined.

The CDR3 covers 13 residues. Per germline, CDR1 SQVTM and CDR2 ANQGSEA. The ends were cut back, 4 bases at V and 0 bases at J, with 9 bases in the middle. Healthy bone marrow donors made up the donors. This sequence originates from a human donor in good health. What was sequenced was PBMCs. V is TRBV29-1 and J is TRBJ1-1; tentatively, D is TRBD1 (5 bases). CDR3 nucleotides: TGCAGCGTTGGGGGACTGATGAACACTGAAGCTTTCTTT. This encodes CSVGGLMNTEAFF.